The sequence of this TCR beta chain was determined in a study of T cells in localized non-small cell lung cancer. Findings and caveats of the study: Median detection of top 100 tumor clones in adjacent lung was around 60 clones. Only one tumor region went through sequencing, so heterogeneity may still be there. A denser population of T cells in blood accompanied longer overall survival. Exceeding tumor, uninvolved adjacent lung had the highest T cell clonality.

Germline-derived CDR1 and CDR2 are LNHDA and SQIVND (reference sequence). This CDR3 contains 15 residues. Trimming took 7 bases from V and 0 from J, leaving 13 bases between them. TCRdb's copy holds only in-frame clones and misses some; the assay was immunoSEQ multiplex PCR. The profile covers tens of thousands of clones, with roughly 90% appearing a single time and roughly 17% taken by the ten largest. For this clone: No antigen is known for it.

The sequences come from peripheral blood mononuclear cells, collected before any cancer treatment. V is TRBV19 and J is TRBJ1-5; D not certain. The receptor's source is a man aged 40 to 69 with stage III lung adenocarcinoma. The DNA for the CDR3 is TGTGCCAGTACCCTATCCCCATATAGCAATCAGCCCCAGCATTTT. Translation: CASTLSPYSNQPQHF.